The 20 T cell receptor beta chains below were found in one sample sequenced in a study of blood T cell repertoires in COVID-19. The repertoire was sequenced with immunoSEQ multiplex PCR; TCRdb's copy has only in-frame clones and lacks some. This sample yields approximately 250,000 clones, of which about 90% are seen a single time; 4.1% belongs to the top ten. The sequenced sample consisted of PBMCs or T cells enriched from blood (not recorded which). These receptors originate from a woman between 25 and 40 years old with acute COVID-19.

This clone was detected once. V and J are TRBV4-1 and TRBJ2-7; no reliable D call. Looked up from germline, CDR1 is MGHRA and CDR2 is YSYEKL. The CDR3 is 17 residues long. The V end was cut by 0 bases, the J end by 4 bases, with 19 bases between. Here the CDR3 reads CASSQDLGQPSPYEQYF. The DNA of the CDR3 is TGCGCCAGCAGCCAAGATCTTGGGCAACCATCCCCATACGAGCAGTACTTC.

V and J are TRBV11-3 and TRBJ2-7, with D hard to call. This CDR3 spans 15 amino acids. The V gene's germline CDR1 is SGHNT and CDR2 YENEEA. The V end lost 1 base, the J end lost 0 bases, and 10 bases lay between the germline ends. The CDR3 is CASSLASGSSYEQYF. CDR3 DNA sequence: TGTGCCAGCAGCTTAGCTAGTGGCAGCTCCTACGAGCAGTACTTC.

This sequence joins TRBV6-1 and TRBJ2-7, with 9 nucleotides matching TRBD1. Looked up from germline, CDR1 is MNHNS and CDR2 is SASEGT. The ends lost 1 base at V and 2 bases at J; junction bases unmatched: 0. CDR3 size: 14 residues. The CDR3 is CASSEDRGPYEQYF. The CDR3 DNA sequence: TGTGCCAGCAGTGAAGACAGGGGGCCCTACGAGCAGTACTTC.

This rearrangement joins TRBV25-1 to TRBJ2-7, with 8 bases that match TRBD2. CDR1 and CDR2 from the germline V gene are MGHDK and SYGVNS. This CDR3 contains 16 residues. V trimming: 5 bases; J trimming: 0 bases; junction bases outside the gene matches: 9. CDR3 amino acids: CASSPILAGSSYEQYF. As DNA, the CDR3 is TGTGCCAGCAGTCCCATTCTAGCGGGCAGCTCCTACGAGCAGTACTTC.

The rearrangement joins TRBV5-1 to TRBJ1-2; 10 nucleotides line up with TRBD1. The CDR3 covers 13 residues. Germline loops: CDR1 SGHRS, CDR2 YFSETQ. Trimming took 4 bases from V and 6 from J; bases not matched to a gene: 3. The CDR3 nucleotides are TGCGCCAGCAGCACCGGGACAGGGGATGGCTACACCTTC. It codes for CASSTGTGDGYTF.

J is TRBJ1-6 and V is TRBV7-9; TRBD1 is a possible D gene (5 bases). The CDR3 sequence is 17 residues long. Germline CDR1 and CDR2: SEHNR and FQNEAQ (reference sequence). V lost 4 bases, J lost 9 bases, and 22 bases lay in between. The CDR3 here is CASSSNKEGHRRSPLHF. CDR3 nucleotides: TGTGCCAGCAGCTCCAACAAGGAGGGGCATCGACGTTCACCCCTCCACTTT.

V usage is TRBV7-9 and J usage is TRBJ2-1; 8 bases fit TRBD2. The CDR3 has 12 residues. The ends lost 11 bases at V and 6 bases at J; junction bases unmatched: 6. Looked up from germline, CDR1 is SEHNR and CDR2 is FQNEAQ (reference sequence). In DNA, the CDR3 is TGTGCCGGTGGGCGGGGGGCCAATGAGCAGTTCTTC. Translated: CAGGRGANEQFF.

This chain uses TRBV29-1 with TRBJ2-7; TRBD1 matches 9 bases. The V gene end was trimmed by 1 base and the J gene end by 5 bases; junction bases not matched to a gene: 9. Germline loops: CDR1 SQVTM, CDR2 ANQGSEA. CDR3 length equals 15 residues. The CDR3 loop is CSVEGGTGWRDEQYF. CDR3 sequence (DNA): TGCAGCGTTGAAGGTGGGACAGGGTGGCGGGACGAGCAGTACTTC.

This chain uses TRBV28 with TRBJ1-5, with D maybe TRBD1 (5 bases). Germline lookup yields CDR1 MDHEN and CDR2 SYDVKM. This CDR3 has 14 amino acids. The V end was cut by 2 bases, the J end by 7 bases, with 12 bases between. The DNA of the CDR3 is TGTGCCAGCAGTTTACCCTCAGGGTACCAGCCCCAGCATTTT. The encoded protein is CASSLPSGYQPQHF.

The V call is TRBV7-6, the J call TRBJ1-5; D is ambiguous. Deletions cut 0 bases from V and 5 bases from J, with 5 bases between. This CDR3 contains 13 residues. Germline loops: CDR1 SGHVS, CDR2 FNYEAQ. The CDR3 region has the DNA TGTGCCAGCAGCTTAGCCGGAGATCAGCCCCAGCATTTT. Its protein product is CASSLAGDQPQHF.

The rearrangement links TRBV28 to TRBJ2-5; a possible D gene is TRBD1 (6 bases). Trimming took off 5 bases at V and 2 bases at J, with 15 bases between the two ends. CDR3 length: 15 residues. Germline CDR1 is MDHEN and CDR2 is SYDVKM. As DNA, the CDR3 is TGTGCCAGCAGTCCCGGACAGCGCATGCAAGAGACCCAGTACTTC. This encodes CASSPGQRMQETQYF.

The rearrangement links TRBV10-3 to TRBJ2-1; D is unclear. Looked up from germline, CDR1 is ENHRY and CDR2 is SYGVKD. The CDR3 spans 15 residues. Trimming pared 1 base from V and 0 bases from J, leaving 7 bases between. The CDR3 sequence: CAISEYESSYNEQFF. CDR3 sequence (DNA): TGTGCCATCAGTGAGTACGAGAGCTCCTACAATGAGCAGTTCTTC.

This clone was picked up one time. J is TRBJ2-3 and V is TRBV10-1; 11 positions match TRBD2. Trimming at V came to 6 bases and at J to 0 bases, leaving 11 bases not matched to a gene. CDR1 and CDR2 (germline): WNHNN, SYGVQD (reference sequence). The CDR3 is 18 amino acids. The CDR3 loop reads CASSSLAGVPASTDTQYF. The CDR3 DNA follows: TGCGCCAGCAGCTCACTAGCGGGAGTTCCGGCTAGCACAGATACGCAGTATTTT.

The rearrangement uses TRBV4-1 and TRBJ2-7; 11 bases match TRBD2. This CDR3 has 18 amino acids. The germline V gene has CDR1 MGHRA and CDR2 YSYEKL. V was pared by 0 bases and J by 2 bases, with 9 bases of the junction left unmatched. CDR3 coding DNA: TGCGCCAGCAGCCAAGACCCTTTTACTAGCGGGAGAACCTACGAGCAGTACTTC. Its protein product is CASSQDPFTSGRTYEQYF.

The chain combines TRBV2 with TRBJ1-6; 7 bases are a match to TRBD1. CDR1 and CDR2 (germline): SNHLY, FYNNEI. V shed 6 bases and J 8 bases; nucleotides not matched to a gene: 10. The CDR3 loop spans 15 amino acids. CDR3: CASRVDRRGDSPLHF. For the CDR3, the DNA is TGTGCCAGCAGGGTGGACAGGAGGGGAGATTCACCCCTCCACTTT.

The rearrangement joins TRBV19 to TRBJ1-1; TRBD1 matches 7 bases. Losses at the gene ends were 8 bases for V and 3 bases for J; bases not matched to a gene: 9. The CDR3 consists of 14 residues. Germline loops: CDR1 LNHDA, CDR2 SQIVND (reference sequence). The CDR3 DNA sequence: TGTGCCAGTGCCGAGACAGGGTGGGACACTGAAGCTTTCTTT. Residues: CASAETGWDTEAFF.

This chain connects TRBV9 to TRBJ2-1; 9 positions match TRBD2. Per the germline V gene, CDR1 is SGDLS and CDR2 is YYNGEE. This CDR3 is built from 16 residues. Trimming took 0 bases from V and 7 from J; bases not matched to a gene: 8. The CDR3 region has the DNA TGTGCCAGCAGCGTAGCGGCGGGAGGGCAAGAGAATGAGCAGTTCTTC. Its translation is CASSVAAGGQENEQFF.

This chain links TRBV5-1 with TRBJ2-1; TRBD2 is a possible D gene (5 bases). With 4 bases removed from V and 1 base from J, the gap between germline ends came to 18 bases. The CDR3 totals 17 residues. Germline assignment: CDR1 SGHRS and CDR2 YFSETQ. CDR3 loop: CASSREGGLDSYNEQFF. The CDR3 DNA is TGCGCCAGCAGCAGGGAAGGAGGCCTAGATTCCTACAATGAGCAGTTCTTC.

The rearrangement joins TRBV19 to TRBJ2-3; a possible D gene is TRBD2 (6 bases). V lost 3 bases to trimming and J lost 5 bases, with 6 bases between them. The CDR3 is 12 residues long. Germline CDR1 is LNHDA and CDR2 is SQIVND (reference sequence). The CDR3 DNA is TGTGCCAGTAGTATCGGGGGAGATACGCAGTATTTT. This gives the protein CASSIGGDTQYF.

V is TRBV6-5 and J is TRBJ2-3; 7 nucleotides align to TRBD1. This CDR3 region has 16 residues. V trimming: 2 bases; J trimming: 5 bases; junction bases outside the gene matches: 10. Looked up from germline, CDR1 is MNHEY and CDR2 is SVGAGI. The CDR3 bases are TGTGCCAGCAGTTACAGTGAGGGGGCACTTGGAGATACGCAGTATTTT. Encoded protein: CASSYSEGALGDTQYF.